Here is one T cell receptor beta chain with its context. What it binds is unknown. These data come from a study of cytomegalovirus exposure and HLA in healthy donors. Study-wide results and limits: Accurate predictions that matched the HLA-A and HLA-B alleles of most subjects were reportedly made from TCR beta sequences. Indistinguishable V segments, including TRBV6-2 and TRBV6-3, were excluded.

Researchers ran the PCR with 60 Vbeta and 13 Jbeta primers. Original data processing: Later, tens of millions of unique TCR beta chains were counted in an analysis, and some 9.9 million of them were shared. Only in-frame clones appear in the TCRdb table, and some are missing; sequencing was by immunoSEQ multiplex PCR. That table is the source of V, J and clone size, and D and trimming were worked out from the DNA. The sample records nearly 200,000 clones, around 87% being singletons. Donors counted as nominally healthy when sampled, yet unrecorded immune exposures were likely. The germline V gene encodes CDR1 PRHDT and CDR2 FYEKMQ (reference sequence). The CDR3 extends over 23 amino acids. V shed 4 bases and J 0 bases; nucleotides not matched to a gene: 22.

The sequence was collected from a man aged 25-45 years in good health and CMV-seronegative. Sequences were obtained from PBMCs. This rearrangement joins TRBV13 to TRBJ2-1; 12 bases match TRBD1. The CDR3: CASSSQRDRGRLAPTSSYNEQFF. The CDR3, as DNA: TGTGCCAGCAGCTCACAACGGGACAGGGGGCGACTAGCGCCAACGAGCTCCTACAATGAGCAGTTCTTC.